This paragraph covers one T cell receptor beta chain sequence. The antigen is not known. Other DNA variants within this sample encode the same CDR3. This entry belongs to a study of cytomegalovirus exposure and HLA in healthy donors. Study in general: From donors who were HLA-typed, an early data release held approximately 91 million unique TCRs.

Trimming cost V 4 bases and J 2 bases, with 15 bases left between them. Germline CDR1 is SGHRS and CDR2 is YFSETQ. The CDR3 spans 15 residues. Study results and limitations: Accounts indicate the classifier identified cytomegalovirus status with strong specificity and sensitivity.

A multiplex PCR was run with 60 Vbeta primers and 13 Jbeta primers. Sequencing used immunoSEQ multiplex PCR; TCRdb keeps in-frame clones, though not all of them. The table has 150,000 to 200,000 clones, 75% to 90% seen once. Input material: PBMCs. This sequence joins TRBV5-1 and TRBJ2-5, with a tentative D call TRBD1 (6 bases). This sequence originates from a man aged 30 to 39 in good health and CMV-seropositive. The CDR3: CASSTEDSLQETQYF. The DNA of the CDR3 is TGCGCCAGCAGCACCGAGGACAGTCTTCAAGAGACCCAGTACTTC.